The next 29 T cell receptor beta chains were all read from a single sample in a study of shared clonotypes between healthy human individuals. Profiled with immunoSEQ multiplex PCR; TCRdb holds only in-frame clones, not every one. The data contain around 2.1 million clones, approximately 94% of them seen just once; the ten biggest clones take up approximately 1.7%. Naive CD8 cells comprised CD45RO-negative, CCR7-positively selected cells, excluding terminally differentiated effector memory CD45RA+ cells. The material sequenced was naive CD8+ T cells from PBMCs. All receptors derive from a man between 18 and 29 years old in good health. Some clones in this sample may be carry-over from other donors' samples.

V is TRBV14 and J is TRBJ2-5; D remains unclear. Trimming removed 1 base from V and 6 bases from J, with 15 bases in between. CDR1 and CDR2 from the germline V gene are SGHDN and FVKESK. The CDR3 loop spans 15 amino acids. CDR3 residues: CASSQGVHLRQTQYF. The CDR3 nucleotides read TGTGCCAGCAGCCAAGGTGTCCACTTGAGGCAGACCCAGTACTTC.

The chain uses TRBV5-6 and TRBJ1-1; 10 nucleotides align to TRBD1. The V gene's germline CDR1 is SGHDT and CDR2 YYEEEE. The CDR3 extends over 14 amino acids. V dropped 6 bases and J dropped 5; count of bases not matched to a gene: 7. Here the CDR3 reads CASKEGTGVTEAFF. In DNA form, the CDR3 reads TGTGCCAGCAAGGAAGGGACAGGGGTGACTGAAGCTTTCTTT. Complete variable domain (other parts from reference TRBV5-6 and TRBJ1-1): DAGVTQSPTHLIKTRGQQVTLRCSPKSGHDTVSWYQQALGQGPQFIFQYYEEEERQRGNFPDRFSGHQFPNYSSELNVNALLLGDSALYLCASKEGTGVTEAFFGQGTRLTVV.

V gene TRBV6-6 combines with J gene TRBJ1-5; possible D gene TRBD1, 5 bases. Trimming shortened V by 7 bases and J by 2 bases, and 15 bases separated the two germline ends. The CDR3 is made up of 15 amino acids. The germline V gene encodes CDR1 MNHNY and CDR2 SVGAGI (reference sequence). The CDR3 DNA follows: TGTGCCAGCACCCCTGTTGGAGGGGGCAATCAGCCCCAGCATTTT. Translation gives CASTPVGGGNQPQHF.

This clone appeared a few times. The genes are TRBV7-6 and TRBJ2-1; 8 bases are shared with TRBD1. V gave up 6 bases and J gave up 4 bases; unmatched junction bases: 8. CDR3 size: 15 residues. The germline V gene encodes CDR1 SGHVS and CDR2 FNYEAQ. The CDR3 is CASSPDRGGYNEQFF. CDR3 in DNA: TGTGCCAGCAGTCCCGACAGGGGAGGATACAATGAGCAGTTCTTC.

The chain joins TRBV7-3 to TRBJ2-1; 9 bases are shared with TRBD2. Germline V gene sequence: CDR1 SGHTA, CDR2 FQGTGA. The J segment lost 3 bases and the V segment lost 2 bases, leaving 2 bases of the junction unmatched. The CDR3 length is 15 residues. Here the CDR3 DNA reads TGTGCCAGCAGCTTATCTAGCGGGAACTACAATGAGCAGTTCTTC. Translating it yields CASSLSSGNYNEQFF.

In the case of this clone: A read error may account for a junction end that differs from germline. This chain links TRBV2 with TRBJ2-1; 10 bases line up with TRBD2. CDR1 SNHLY and CDR2 FYNNEI come from the germline V gene. The length of the CDR3 is 16 residues. In nucleotides, the CDR3 is TGCGCCAGCAGATCAAGGACTAGCGGCTCCTACAATGAGCAGTTCTTC. Translating gives CASRSRTSGSYNEQFF.

The DNA for the CDR3 is TGTGCCAGCAGCGCTAGACTCACTAGCGGGAGGGCCCAGCTTGTCTACAATGAGCAGTTCTTC. The encoded protein is CASSARLTSGRAQLVYNEQFF. The gene calls are TRBV13 and TRBJ2-1; 13 positions match TRBD2. Germline V CDR1 and CDR2: PRHDT, FYEKMQ (reference sequence). V gave up 5 bases and J gave up 3 bases; unmatched junction bases: 19. This CDR3 has 21 residues.

In DNA, the CDR3 is TGTGCCAGCAGCTTCCGGGACAGGGAAGACACTGAAGCTTTCTTT. This gives the protein CASSFRDREDTEAFF. The chain recombines TRBV11-3 with TRBJ1-1; 9 bases align to TRBD1. The V gene's germline CDR1 is SGHNT and CDR2 YENEEA. The CDR3 has 15 residues. The trim removed 3 bases at V and 3 bases at J, leaving 5 bases unmatched. The variable domain in full, completed from reference TRBV11-3 and TRBJ1-1, reads EAGVVQSPRYKIIEKKQPVAFWCNPISGHNTLYWYLQNLGQGPELLIRYENEEAVDDSQLPKDRFSAERLKGVDSTLKIQPAELGDSAVYLCASSFRDREDTEAFFGQGTRLTVV.

The J gene is TRBJ2-7, the V gene TRBV10-3; either TRBD1 or TRBD2 may supply D (6 bases each). Germline lookup yields CDR1 ENHRY and CDR2 SYGVKD. The CDR3 is 15 amino acids. V lost 2 bases, J lost 6 bases, and 17 bases lay in between. Here the CDR3 DNA reads TGTGCCATCAGTGAGCCAACGACAGGAGGGGGCGAGCAGTACTTC. Translation gives CAISEPTTGGGEQYF.

The CDR3 bases are TGCAGCGTTGAAGAGGGAGGGAGGAGCTCCTACGAGCAGTACTTC. It encodes CSVEEGGRSSYEQYF. The chain joins TRBV29-1 to TRBJ2-7, with 7 bases fitting TRBD2. With 0 bases clipped from V and 0 bases from J, the junction kept 5 bases outside the gene matches. The germline V gene has CDR1 SQVTM and CDR2 ANQGSEA. This CDR3 has 15 amino acids.

This chain's CDR3 is CASSIDLSGAPTYEQYF. For the CDR3, the DNA is TGTGCCAGTAGTATAGATCTGAGCGGGGCTCCAACCTACGAGCAGTACTTC. V and J are TRBV19 and TRBJ2-7; 7 bases are shared with TRBD2. Germline values: CDR1 LNHDA, CDR2 SQIVND (reference sequence). The CDR3 covers 17 residues. V lost 0 bases and J lost 2; bases outside the gene matches: 10. The full variable domain, rest sourced from reference TRBV19 and TRBJ2-7, is DGGITQSPKYLFRKEGQNVTLSCEQNLNHDAMYWYRQDPGQGLRLIYYSQIVNDFQKGDIAEGYSVSREKKESFPLTVTSAQKNPTAFYLCASSIDLSGAPTYEQYFGPGTRLTVT.

The rearrangement links TRBV12-5 to TRBJ1-1; a possible D gene is TRBD1 (6 bases). V was trimmed by 3 bases and J by 1 base, leaving 9 bases between them. The CDR3 is 14 residues long. Germline V gene lookup returns CDR1 LGHNT and CDR2 FRNRAP. The CDR3 DNA sequence: TGTGCTAGTGGTTTAGGGGGTCAGAACACTGAAGCTTTCTTT. It codes for CASGLGGQNTEAFF.

This sequence joins TRBV27 and TRBJ1-2; 7 bases fit TRBD1. J was trimmed by 4 bases and V by 2 bases; bases with no gene match: 7. The CDR3 is made up of 15 amino acids. The germline V gene encodes CDR1 MNHEY and CDR2 SMNVEV (reference sequence). The CDR3 DNA sequence: TGTGCCAGCAGTTTAATAGGGGGCCAAGTCTATGGCTACACCTTC. It encodes CASSLIGGQVYGYTF.

The genes are TRBV6-7 and TRBJ2-1; TRBD1 matches at 8 bases. TRBV6-7 is given ORF status, its function remaining uncertain. V gave up 5 bases and J gave up 5 bases; unmatched junction bases: 11. CDR3 length: 16 amino acids. The CDR3 protein is CASSTGPGTGHNEQFF. CDR3 nucleotide sequence: TGTGCCAGCAGTACAGGGCCGGGGACAGGCCACAATGAGCAGTTCTTC.

V gene TRBV19 combines with J gene TRBJ2-7; 9 nucleotides match TRBD1. Per the germline V gene, CDR1 is LNHDA and CDR2 is SQIVND (reference sequence). This CDR3 comprises 15 residues. V shed 5 bases, J shed 2 bases, and the junction held 7 bases outside the gene matches. The CDR3 DNA follows: TGTGCCAGTAGTCCGGGACAGGGAGGAACCTACGAGCAGTACTTC. Its protein is CASSPGQGGTYEQYF.

This chain joins TRBV28 and TRBJ1-2, with no clear D. V lost 5 bases and J 4 bases, leaving 14 bases between the germline ends. The CDR3 consists of 14 residues. CDR1 is MDHEN and CDR2 is SYDVKM in the germline V gene. The CDR3 region is CASSPTWQVYGYTF. As DNA, the CDR3 is TGTGCCAGCAGTCCCACGTGGCAGGTCTATGGCTACACCTTC.

DNA of the CDR3: TGCGCCAGCAGCTTGGCCACCAGAGCGAACACTGAAGCTTTCTTT. Encoded protein: CASSLATRANTEAFF. The chain combines TRBV5-1 with TRBJ1-1; D remains ambiguous. V shed 0 bases and J shed 1 base, with 10 bases lying between them. Germline V lookup: CDR1 SGHRS, CDR2 YFSETQ. The CDR3 has 15 amino acids.

The rearrangement uses TRBV4-3 and TRBJ2-3; TRBD2 might be the D (8 bases). This CDR3 contains 18 residues. Germline CDR1 is LGHNA and CDR2 is YSLEER. V dropped 1 base and J dropped 3 bases, with 20 bases sitting between them. The CDR3 sequence: CASSQVGQRELGTDTQYF. The CDR3 coding sequence is TGCGCCAGCAGCCAAGTGGGACAGCGGGAGTTGGGGACAGATACGCAGTATTTT.

V is TRBV28 and J is TRBJ2-1; TRBD2 matches 12 bases. The V and J ends lost 6 bases and 4 bases, in that order; junction bases with no gene match: 7. Germline CDR1 and CDR2: MDHEN and SYDVKM. There are 16 residues in the CDR3. CDR3 in amino acids: CASSTLGTSGYNEQFF. DNA of the CDR3: TGTGCCAGCAGCACACTCGGGACTAGCGGGTACAATGAGCAGTTCTTC.

V gene TRBV2 combines with J gene TRBJ2-1, with TRBD1 as a possible D gene (5 bases). V dropped 4 bases and J dropped 3 bases, with 16 bases sitting between them. In germline, CDR1 is SNHLY, CDR2 FYNNEI. The CDR3 is 16 amino acids. The CDR3 sequence: CASSAGPGPLYNEQFF. The CDR3 DNA reads TGTGCCAGCAGTGCTGGCCCAGGGCCACTCTACAATGAGCAGTTCTTC.

The CDR3, as DNA: TGTGCCAGCAGTTACTCGTCCTATACGGGAACCTACGAGCAGTACTTC. It codes for CASSYSSYTGTYEQYF. The chain has TRBV6-5 and TRBJ2-7; a weak D match, TRBD2 (5 bases). Trimming stripped 0 bases from V and 2 bases from J, with 14 bases between. Germline values: CDR1 MNHEY, CDR2 SVGAGI. The CDR3 extends over 16 amino acids.

The chain carries TRBV18 and TRBJ2-7; TRBD2 agrees at 8 bases. The J segment lost 2 bases and the V segment lost 3 bases, leaving 12 bases of the junction unmatched. This CDR3 has 17 amino acids. The germline V gene has CDR1 KGHSH and CDR2 LQKENI. CDR3 protein: CASSPGLAQGDAYEQYF. In DNA form, the CDR3 reads TGTGCCAGCTCACCTGGACTAGCACAAGGGGATGCCTACGAGCAGTACTTC. The full variable domain, its missing parts supplied by reference TRBV18 and TRBJ2-7, is NAGVMQNPRHLVRRRGQEARLRCSPMKGHSHVYWYRQLPEEGLKFMVYLQKENIIDESGMPKERFSAEFPKEGPSILRIQQVVRGDSAAYFCASSPGLAQGDAYEQYFGPGTRLTVT.

The chain carries TRBV12-5 and TRBJ1-5; D ambiguous. The CDR3 has 12 amino acids. The ends were cut back, 3 bases at V and 9 bases at J, with 9 bases in the middle. Per the germline V gene, CDR1 is LGHNT and CDR2 is FRNRAP. The CDR3 DNA reads as TGTGCTAGTGGTTTCGAGGGTCGGCCCCAGCATTTT. Translation gives CASGFEGRPQHF.

Comments on this clone: The sample holds other DNA sequences that translate to the same CDR3. This rearrangement joins TRBV4-1 to TRBJ2-3; D gene unclear. Germline-derived CDR1 and CDR2 are MGHRA and YSYEKL. The CDR3 sequence is 15 residues long. The V and J ends lost 0 bases and 0 bases respectively, with 7 bases between them. The CDR3 nucleotides are TGCGCCAGCAGCCAAGATGGCAGGAGCACAGATACGCAGTATTTT. Translation: CASSQDGRSTDTQYF.

The chain uses TRBV15 and TRBJ2-7; weak D call: TRBD1 (6 bases). Germline values: CDR1 LNHNV, CDR2 YYDKDF (reference sequence). The CDR3 has 15 amino acids. Trimming shortened V by 1 base and J by 4 bases, and 14 bases separated the two germline ends. DNA of the CDR3: TGTGCCACCAGCAGAGGAGCAGGGGCTGGGTACGAGCAGTACTTC. Protein: CATSRGAGAGYEQYF.

There are a few counts of this clone. This chain connects TRBV4-1 to TRBJ2-7; a weak D match, TRBD2 (6 bases). Germline CDR1 and CDR2: MGHRA and YSYEKL. The CDR3 runs 13 residues. V gave up 5 bases and J gave up 1 base, with 9 bases separating them. CDR3 bases: TGCGCCAGCAGCATAGCGGTTTCCTACGAGCAGTACTTC. Translating it yields CASSIAVSYEQYF.

V usage is TRBV27 and J usage is TRBJ1-2, with 7 positions matching TRBD1. The CDR3 spans 14 residues. Germline V gene lookup returns CDR1 MNHEY and CDR2 SMNVEV (reference sequence). Trimming at V came to 4 bases and at J to 7 bases, leaving 9 bases not matched to a gene. CDR3: CASSWTGWGGGYTF. The CDR3 DNA follows: TGTGCCAGCAGTTGGACAGGTTGGGGTGGTGGCTACACCTTC.

The genes are TRBV11-2 and TRBJ1-1; perhaps TRBD1 as D (5 bases). The V end was cut by 5 bases, the J end by 6 bases, with 25 bases between. Germline CDR1 is SGHAT and CDR2 is FQNNGV. CDR3 length: 17 residues. The CDR3 nucleotides read TGTGCCAGCAGCATCCGGGGGTCAGGCGGCCCGCACTCTGAAGCTTTCTTT. As protein: CASSIRGSGGPHSEAFF.

The chain links TRBV18 to TRBJ2-1; D not resolved. From germline, CDR1 is KGHSH and CDR2 LQKENI. This CDR3 has 13 amino acids. Trimming left V 3 bases short and J 7 bases short, with 10 bases between. The CDR3 protein is CASSPGGWNEQFF. Written as DNA, the CDR3 is TGTGCCAGCTCACCCGGCGGTTGGAATGAGCAGTTCTTC.